This T cell receptor beta chain was found in a study of blood T cell repertoires in COVID-19. The protocol was immunoSEQ multiplex PCR, while the TCRdb copy is restricted to in-frame clones and leaves out a portion. The table has fewer than 350,000 clones, approximately 90% seen once. In germline, CDR1 is MNHEY, CDR2 SVGAGI. V lost 0 bases and J lost 5, with 10 bases in between. The CDR3 covers 14 residues. This clone was detected only a few times. Material: peripheral blood. V gene TRBV6-5 combines with J gene TRBJ1-2, with D possibly matching TRBD1 (5 bases). The TCR comes from a woman aged 30 to 39 with COVID-19, enrolled during active disease. The DNA for the CDR3 is TGTGCCAGCAGTTACTCGGGGGGTTCGTATGGCTACACCTTC. This codes for CASSYSGGSYGYTF.